A selection of T cell receptor beta chains follows, all from one sample in a study of CD8 T cells in ankylosing spondylitis. TCRdb re-called the 5' RACE reads through MiXCR, storing one row per CDR3 protein. The sample lists some 270,000 distinct CDR3 sequences, 15% to 20% occurring once. The source material was blood, either unsorted or a sorted T cell fraction (not recorded which). Every receptor here comes from a male donor with ankylosing spondylitis or in good health (not recorded which). Each CDR3 is given with its conserved first and last residue. The order of the fields is J gene, V gene, D gene, clone size, CDR3 DNA, CDR3 protein. The D gene is left open where the match is weak. Size tells how often a clone was seen (once, few, many) or the class of an expanded clone, and some rows leave it out.

TRBJ2-5 TRBV29-1 . . TGCAGCGTTGTGCCAGGGAACAGAGAGACCCAGTACTTC CSVVPGNRETQYF
TRBJ2-3 TRBV14 . . TGTGCCAGCAGCCACCTGGACGGTGTGGAGCAGTATTTT CASSHLDGVEQYF
TRBJ1-2 TRBV12-3/TRBV12-4 . . TGTGCCAGCAGTTTAGGACTAGACAATGGCTACACCTTC CASSLGLDNGYTF
TRBJ1-6 TRBV9 . few TGTGCCAGCAGCGTAGAGGTCACAGCTAATTCACCCCTCCACTTT CASSVEVTANSPLHF
TRBJ2-1 TRBV6-2/TRBV6-3 . . TGTGCCAGCAGTTATCTCAGCGTCTCCTACAATGAGCAGTTCTTC CASSYLSVSYNEQFF
TRBJ2-2 TRBV5-6 . . TGTGCCAGGAGCTTGAGTGGGGGCCGCGGCACCGGGGAGCTGTTTTTT CARSLSGGRGTGELFF
TRBJ2-2 TRBV4-1 . few TGCGCCAGCAGCCAAGGACCCCGGTTTCCCATTGGGGTAGCCAGGTTAGGGTCCGGGGAGCTGTTTTTT CASSQGPRFPIGVARLGSGELFF
TRBJ2-1 TRBV7-7 TRBD2 few TGTGCTAGCAGCGTAGTAGCGGGACCTTACAATGAGCAGTTCTTC CASSVVAGPYNEQFF
TRBJ2-7 TRBV21-1 . . TGTGCCAGCAGCAAAAGCACAAGGGCCACCTACGAGCAGTACTTC CASSKSTRATYEQYF
TRBJ2-7 TRBV7-9 . . TGTGCCAGCAGCAGGACAGAATCCTACGAGCAGTACTTC CASSRTESYEQYF
TRBJ2-5 TRBV5-1 TRBD2 few TGCGCCAGCAGCTTGGAGACGGGAGGTTTCCAGTACTTC CASSLETGGFQYF
TRBJ1-5 TRBV5-1 . few TGCGCCAGCAGCTTGGGAGTGGGGGTTAGCAATCAGCCCCAGCATTTT CASSLGVGVSNQPQHF
TRBJ1-1 TRBV27 . . TGTGCCAGCCTACATCTTGGGACACCCACTAGAGAAGCTTTCTTT CASLHLGTPTREAFF
TRBJ2-1 TRBV11-2 . few TGTGCCAGCAGCTTAGCCGGGAGACGAACCTTCTTC CASSLAGRRTFF
TRBJ2-1 TRBV4-2 TRBD2 few TGTGCCAGCAGCCAAGATGCTGGGGGACTATTAAATGAGCAGTTCTTC CASSQDAGGLLNEQFF
TRBJ2-1 TRBV27 . . TGTGCCAGCAGCTCTCTTGGATCTCGTGGGGTAGCGGCAGGTTCCTACAATGAGCAGTTCTTC CASSSLGSRGVAAGSYNEQFF
TRBJ2-1 TRBV29-1 TRBD2 . TGCAGCGTTGAATTACTAGCGGGGCTACGGGGGGATGAGCAGTTCTTC CSVELLAGLRGDEQFF
TRBJ2-7 TRBV7-9 TRBD2 few TGTGCCAGCAGTACCCCGGGGGGGCCGGGCGAGCAGTACTTC CASSTPGGPGEQYF
TRBJ2-7 TRBV3-1 . . TGTGCCAGCAGCCAAGATTTTGCGAAGGGTAGAGGCGAGCAGTACTTC CASSQDFAKGRGEQYF
TRBJ2-2 TRBV4-1 . . TGCGCCAGCAGCCTACTCATAGACACCGGGGAGCTGTTTTTT CASSLLIDTGELFF
TRBJ2-1 TRBV27 . few TGTGCCAGCAGTTTAAACGGGGTTGGCTCCTACAATGAGCAGTTCTTC CASSLNGVGSYNEQFF
TRBJ1-3 TRBV6-5 . . TGTGCCAGCAGTTCTCCAGACGTTCACACCATATATTTT CASSSPDVHTIYF
TRBJ2-7 TRBV27 TRBD1 . TGTGCCAGCAGCGACCGGGACAGCCTATACGAGCAGTACTTC CASSDRDSLYEQYF
TRBJ2-1 TRBV27 TRBD2 . TGTGCCAGCAGCACTAGCGGGAGATGGGATGAGCAGTTCTTC CASSTSGRWDEQFF
TRBJ2-5 TRBV12-3/TRBV12-4 . few TGTGCCAGCAGCGGACAGAACCAAGAGACCCAGTACTTC CASSGQNQETQYF
TRBJ2-7 TRBV5-4 TRBD1 . TGTGCCAGCAGCTACTACTCCTTGGGGACAGGGGTCGCCTACGAGCAGTACTTC CASSYYSLGTGVAYEQYF
TRBJ2-7 TRBV20-1 TRBD2 many TGCAGTGCTAGAGATCAAGCGGGAGGGCTCGAGCAGTACTTC CSARDQAGGLEQYF
TRBJ2-1 TRBV7-8 . few TGTGCCAGCAGCTTAGAGGGGTTGGTTGAGCAGTTCTTC CASSLEGLVEQFF
TRBJ1-1 TRBV11-2 . few TGTGCCAGCAGCCTTATGAACACTGAAGCTTTCTTT CASSLMNTEAFF
TRBJ1-5 TRBV9 . . TGTGCCAGCAGCGTAGGTTTGGGTCAGCCCCAGCATTTT CASSVGLGQPQHF
TRBJ2-5 TRBV29-1 TRBD2 few TGCAGCGTTGAGCCAACGACAACGGACGGGAGGGGAGAGACCCAGTACTTC CSVEPTTTDGRGETQYF
TRBJ1-2 TRBV7-9 . . TGTGCCAGCAGCGGCCGCGGAAATCTAGAATATGGCTACACCTTC CASSGRGNLEYGYTF
TRBJ2-7 TRBV15 TRBD2 many TGTGCCACCAGCAGAGTCCTACCTAGCGGGAGCGAGCAGTACTTC CATSRVLPSGSEQYF
TRBJ1-3 TRBV4-3 TRBD1 many TGCGCCAGCAGCCAGAGGACAGGGCCTGGAAACACCATATATTTT CASSQRTGPGNTIYF
TRBJ2-5 TRBV29-1 . few TGCAGCGTTGATTACGACTACCAAGAGACCCAGTACTTC CSVDYDYQETQYF
TRBJ2-1 TRBV7-6 . few TGTGCCAGCAGCTTAGAAGGGACTGACTACAATGAGCAGTTCTTC CASSLEGTDYNEQFF
TRBJ2-1 TRBV29-1 . . TGCACCTTAAAGGGGAGTTACAATGAGCAGTTCTTC CTLKGSYNEQFF
TRBJ2-1 TRBV4-3 TRBD2 few TGCGCCAGCAGCCAAGGGTCCCGCGCGGGAGTAAATGAGCAGTTCTTC CASSQGSRAGVNEQFF
TRBJ1-5 TRBV19 . few TGTGCCAGTAGTATAACAGGCACCAATCAGCCCCAGCATTTT CASSITGTNQPQHF
TRBJ2-1 TRBV7-9 TRBD2 many TGTGCCAGCAGCCCACGGGCTAGCGGGAGCAACAATGAGCAGTTCTTC CASSPRASGSNNEQFF
TRBJ2-1 TRBV29-1 . . TGCAGCGTTGAACACCTCGGCGAGCAGTTCTTC CSVEHLGEQFF
TRBJ2-7 TRBV4-3 TRBD1 few TGCGCCAGCAGCCAACAACAGGGGGCCTACGAGCAGTACTTC CASSQQQGAYEQYF
TRBJ2-7 TRBV10-3 . few TGTGCCATCAGTGAGGGCGCATACGAGCAGTACTTC CAISEGAYEQYF
TRBJ2-1 TRBV3-1 TRBD1 few TGTGCCAGCAGCATTCGGGACAGGCTTTATTCTAGTGAGCAGTTCTTC CASSIRDRLYSSEQFF
TRBJ2-7 TRBV4-1 TRBD2 few TGCGCCAGCAGCCAAGGGACTAGCGGGAGCTCCGAGCAGTACTTC CASSQGTSGSSEQYF
TRBJ1-6 TRBV4-1 . few TGCGCCAGCAGCCCCACCTGGGACTGGACATCACCCCTCCACTTT CASSPTWDWTSPLHF
TRBJ2-7 TRBV12-3/TRBV12-4 . many TGTGCCAGCAGTTTCGTTCCCTACGAGCAGTACTTC CASSFVPYEQYF
TRBJ2-7 TRBV6-1 TRBD1 . TGTGCCAGCAGTGGACAACGGGGACAGGGGATCGAGCAGTACTTC CASSGQRGQGIEQYF
TRBJ2-3 TRBV30 . few TGTGCCTGGAGTGTTGTGGCGACAGATACGCAGTATTTT CAWSVVATDTQYF
TRBJ2-5 TRBV7-9 . . TGTGCCAGCAGCTTAACCGCCGCCACCCAGGAGACCCAGTACTTC CASSLTAATQETQYF
TRBJ2-7 TRBV14 . . TGTGCCAGCAGCCAAGCGTACAGAACCTACGAGCAGTACTTC CASSQAYRTYEQYF
TRBJ2-5 TRBV29-1 . once TGCAGCGTTGAAGCCGGTCCGCCGGGAGAGACCCAGTACTTC CSVEAGPPGETQYF